These T cell receptor beta chains were read from a single sample in a study of blood T cell repertoires in COVID-19. Libraries were prepared by immunoSEQ multiplex PCR; TCRdb keeps only in-frame clonotypes and omits some of them. The sample holds about 130,000 clones, approximately 84% seen once. Input material: peripheral blood. The receptors originated from a woman between 50 and 59 years old who had recovered from COVID-19. Each CDR3 is given with its conserved first and last residue. The D gene is left open where the match is weak. Expanded clones get a size class; other rows say once, few or many, or leave the size out.

j_gene: TRBJ1-2
abundance: -
d_gene: TRBD1
v_gene: TRBV6-5
CDR3aa: CASRMTGANYGYTF
CDR3nt: TGTGCCAGCAGAATGACAGGGGCTAACTATGGCTACACCTTC

j_gene: TRBJ1-3
abundance: few
d_gene: -
v_gene: TRBV5-6
CDR3aa: CASSPPQGSGNTIYF
CDR3nt: TGTGCCAGCAGCCCCCCCCAGGGATCTGGAAACACCATATATTTT

j_gene: TRBJ2-5
abundance: few
d_gene: -
v_gene: TRBV11-2
CDR3aa: CASGPRGAETQYF
CDR3nt: TGTGCCAGCGGTCCCCGGGGGGCCGAGACCCAGTACTTC

j_gene: TRBJ1-1
abundance: -
d_gene: -
v_gene: TRBV5-6
CDR3aa: CASSLERGMNTEAFF
CDR3nt: TGTGCCAGCAGCTTGGAGAGAGGGATGAACACTGAAGCTTTCTTT

j_gene: TRBJ1-1
abundance: once
d_gene: TRBD1
v_gene: TRBV5-1
CDR3aa: CASSLEGQKNTEAFF
CDR3nt: TGCGCCAGCAGCTTGGAGGGACAGAAGAACACTGAAGCTTTCTTT

j_gene: TRBJ2-7
abundance: -
d_gene: -
v_gene: TRBV4-1
CDR3aa: CASSRTDGSGEQYF
CDR3nt: TGCGCCAGCAGCCGTACGGACGGCTCGGGGGAGCAGTACTTC

j_gene: TRBJ1-1
abundance: -
d_gene: -
v_gene: TRBV5-4
CDR3aa: CASSTPRGGTEAFF
CDR3nt: TGTGCCAGCAGCACTCCCAGGGGCGGTACTGAAGCTTTCTTT

j_gene: TRBJ1-4
abundance: -
d_gene: -
v_gene: TRBV2
CDR3aa: CASSVARTVGSEKLFF
CDR3nt: TGTGCCAGCAGTGTCGCAAGGACAGTAGGTTCTGAAAAACTGTTTTTT

j_gene: TRBJ2-1
abundance: -
d_gene: -
v_gene: TRBV2
CDR3aa: CASAKRPSDYNEQFF
CDR3nt: TGTGCCAGCGCTAAGCGGCCAAGTGACTACAATGAGCAGTTCTTC

j_gene: TRBJ1-2
abundance: -
d_gene: TRBD1
v_gene: TRBV19
CDR3aa: CASSIRDSNGYTF
CDR3nt: TGTGCCAGTAGTATCCGGGACAGCAATGGCTACACCTTC

j_gene: TRBJ2-5
abundance: -
d_gene: -
v_gene: TRBV18
CDR3aa: CASSPPGKGYQETQYF
CDR3nt: TGTGCCAGCTCACCACCAGGGAAGGGGTACCAAGAGACCCAGTACTTC

j_gene: TRBJ2-1
abundance: -
d_gene: -
v_gene: TRBV11-2
CDR3aa: CASSTSPYSYNEQFF
CDR3nt: TGTGCCAGCAGCACGAGTCCCTACTCCTACAATGAGCAGTTCTTC

j_gene: TRBJ1-5
abundance: -
d_gene: -
v_gene: TRBV5-6
CDR3aa: CASSFRQVGNQPQHF
CDR3nt: TGTGCCAGCAGCTTCAGGCAGGTCGGCAATCAGCCCCAGCATTTT

j_gene: TRBJ2-7
abundance: -
d_gene: -
v_gene: TRBV19
CDR3aa: CASRKGPTGFFGEQYF
CDR3nt: TGTGCCAGTCGGAAAGGCCCTACGGGTTTTTTTGGGGAGCAGTACTTC

j_gene: TRBJ2-5
abundance: -
d_gene: -
v_gene: TRBV18
CDR3aa: CASSFREETQYF
CDR3nt: TGTGCCAGCTCATTCCGGGAAGAGACCCAGTACTTC

j_gene: TRBJ2-3
abundance: -
d_gene: -
v_gene: TRBV5-1
CDR3aa: CASSLVPGVADTQYF
CDR3nt: TGCGCCAGCAGCTTGGTTCCGGGGGTGGCAGATACGCAGTATTTT

j_gene: TRBJ2-2
abundance: -
d_gene: -
v_gene: TRBV27
CDR3aa: CASSLVGERPGELFF
CDR3nt: TGTGCCAGCAGTTTGGTCGGAGAAAGACCCGGGGAGCTGTTTTTT

j_gene: TRBJ1-2
abundance: once
d_gene: TRBD1
v_gene: TRBV7-2
CDR3aa: CASSFLDRGSYGYTF
CDR3nt: TGTGCCAGCAGCTTCTTAGACAGGGGCAGCTATGGCTACACCTTC

j_gene: TRBJ2-3
abundance: -
d_gene: -
v_gene: TRBV5-5
CDR3aa: CASSLRDTSTDTQYF
CDR3nt: TGTGCCAGCAGCTTACGGGACACCAGCACAGATACGCAGTATTTT

j_gene: TRBJ1-2
abundance: -
d_gene: -
v_gene: TRBV7-9
CDR3aa: CASSYRQENHYGYTF
CDR3nt: TGTGCCAGCAGCTACCGACAGGAAAATCACTATGGCTACACCTTC

j_gene: TRBJ2-5
abundance: once
d_gene: TRBD2
v_gene: TRBV20-1
CDR3aa: CSASALAGVETQYF
CDR3nt: TGCAGTGCTAGTGCCCTAGCGGGGGTAGAGACCCAGTACTTC

j_gene: TRBJ1-6
abundance: -
d_gene: TRBD1
v_gene: TRBV5-6
CDR3aa: CASSKKSGTGGRSPLHF
CDR3nt: TGTGCCAGCAGCAAGAAATCCGGGACAGGGGGTCGGTCACCCCTCCACTTT

j_gene: TRBJ2-5
abundance: -
d_gene: -
v_gene: TRBV9
CDR3aa: CASSVIGQGETQYF
CDR3nt: TGTGCCAGCAGCGTAATTGGGCAGGGTGAGACCCAGTACTTC

j_gene: TRBJ1-5
abundance: -
d_gene: -
v_gene: TRBV6-5
CDR3aa: CASSSEGGFDQPQHF
CDR3nt: TGTGCCAGCAGTTCCGAGGGAGGTTTCGATCAGCCCCAGCATTTT

j_gene: TRBJ2-2
abundance: once
d_gene: TRBD2
v_gene: TRBV3-1/TRBV3-2
CDR3aa: CASSQEREGTGELFF
CDR3nt: TGTGCCAGCAGCCAAGAGCGGGAGGGGACCGGGGAGCTGTTTTTT

j_gene: TRBJ2-5
abundance: -
d_gene: -
v_gene: TRBV11-2
CDR3aa: CASSLIDGQGGLKTQYF
CDR3nt: TGTGCCAGCAGCCTAATAGACGGCCAGGGGGGATTGAAGACCCAGTACTTC

j_gene: TRBJ2-5
abundance: once
d_gene: TRBD2
v_gene: TRBV24-1
CDR3aa: CATSDASGPGEAQYF
CDR3nt: TGTGCCACCAGTGATGCTAGCGGTCCGGGTGAGGCCCAGTACTTC

j_gene: TRBJ2-5
abundance: -
d_gene: -
v_gene: TRBV28
CDR3aa: CASSTDSGEETQYF
CDR3nt: TGTGCCAGCAGCACGGACTCTGGGGAAGAGACCCAGTACTTC

j_gene: TRBJ2-1
abundance: -
d_gene: -
v_gene: TRBV3-1/TRBV3-2
CDR3aa: CASSSIGAGASNNEQFF
CDR3nt: TGTGCCAGCAGCTCAATCGGTGCGGGGGCGAGTAACAATGAGCAGTTCTTC

j_gene: TRBJ1-2
abundance: once
d_gene: -
v_gene: TRBV5-5
CDR3aa: CASSLPGGNYGYTF
CDR3nt: TGTGCCAGCAGCCTCCCGGGGGGGAACTATGGCTACACCTTC

j_gene: TRBJ1-3
abundance: -
d_gene: -
v_gene: TRBV6-1
CDR3aa: CASSDMSGSGNTIYF
CDR3nt: TGTGCCAGCAGTGATATGTCAGGCTCTGGAAACACCATATATTTT

j_gene: TRBJ2-7
abundance: -
d_gene: TRBD2
v_gene: TRBV5-4
CDR3aa: CASSLREGNNEQYF
CDR3nt: TGTGCCAGCAGCTTGCGGGAGGGGAACAACGAGCAGTACTTC

j_gene: TRBJ2-5
abundance: -
d_gene: -
v_gene: TRBV5-4
CDR3aa: CASSPDSLRETQYF
CDR3nt: TGTGCCAGCAGCCCAGACTCGCTGAGGGAGACCCAGTACTTC

j_gene: TRBJ2-5
abundance: -
d_gene: -
v_gene: TRBV7-8
CDR3aa: CASSWQGLGETQYF
CDR3nt: TGTGCCAGCAGCTGGCAGGGACTGGGGGAGACCCAGTACTTC

j_gene: TRBJ2-1
abundance: -
d_gene: TRBD1
v_gene: TRBV5-1
CDR3aa: CASSRGTGGAEEQFF
CDR3nt: TGCGCCAGCAGCCGAGGGACAGGGGGCGCGGAAGAGCAGTTCTTC

j_gene: TRBJ2-6
abundance: -
d_gene: -
v_gene: TRBV21-1
CDR3aa: CASSKGKPDRVVANVLTF
CDR3nt: TGTGCCAGCAGCAAAGGAAAACCCGACAGAGTCGTGGCCAACGTCCTGACTTTC

j_gene: TRBJ2-5
abundance: -
d_gene: -
v_gene: TRBV4-2
CDR3aa: CASSHPKAGIQETQYF
CDR3nt: TGTGCCAGCAGCCATCCCAAGGCAGGGATCCAAGAGACCCAGTACTTC

j_gene: TRBJ1-1
abundance: -
d_gene: -
v_gene: TRBV6-5
CDR3aa: CASRVRTAINTEAFF
CDR3nt: TGTGCCAGCAGAGTACGGACAGCCATTAACACTGAAGCTTTCTTT

j_gene: TRBJ1-1
abundance: few
d_gene: -
v_gene: TRBV3-1/TRBV3-2
CDR3aa: CASSQEGRGDTEAFF
CDR3nt: TGTGCCAGCAGCCAAGAAGGTCGGGGAGACACTGAAGCTTTCTTT

j_gene: TRBJ1-2
abundance: -
d_gene: TRBD1
v_gene: TRBV15
CDR3aa: CATSRDRVEGARDGYTF
CDR3nt: TGTGCCACCAGCAGAGATAGGGTCGAGGGGGCGAGGGATGGCTACACCTTC

j_gene: TRBJ2-6
abundance: -
d_gene: -
v_gene: TRBV5-1
CDR3aa: CASSLISSGANVLTF
CDR3nt: TGCGCCAGCAGCTTGATTAGCTCTGGGGCCAACGTCCTGACTTTC

j_gene: TRBJ2-7
abundance: -
d_gene: -
v_gene: TRBV15
CDR3aa: CATSRDAYEQYF
CDR3nt: TGTGCCACCAGCAGAGATGCGTACGAGCAGTACTTC

j_gene: TRBJ2-5
abundance: -
d_gene: TRBD1
v_gene: TRBV11-1
CDR3aa: CASSPTWTGSETQYF
CDR3nt: TGTGCCAGCAGCCCCACCTGGACAGGATCGGAGACCCAGTACTTC

j_gene: TRBJ2-7
abundance: -
d_gene: -
v_gene: TRBV2
CDR3aa: CASSQDLRGGKGQYF
CDR3nt: TGTGCCAGCAGCCAGGACTTGCGTGGAGGCAAGGGGCAGTACTTC